This TCR beta chain was captured in a study of cytomegalovirus exposure and HLA in healthy donors. It was with 60 Vbeta and 13 Jbeta primers that the PCR ran. Produced via immunoSEQ multiplex PCR; TCRdb's table is partial and in-frame only. This table has some 130,000 clones, 75% appearing once. Germline V gene sequence: CDR1 SNHLY, CDR2 FYNNEI. This CDR3 region has 14 residues. After removal of 4 bases from V and 7 bases from J, the junction contained 7 bases not matched to a gene. The rearrangement links TRBV2 to TRBJ1-5; the match to TRBD1 covers 7 bases. Sequencing was carried out using PBMCs. The TCR comes from a man between 25 and 39 years old in good health and CMV-seronegative. The CDR3 region has the DNA TGTGCCAGCAGTGGGGCAGGGGGGTCCCAGCCCCAGCATTTT. Translating gives CASSGAGGSQPQHF.